These 14 T cell receptor beta chains originate from one sample sequenced in a study of regulatory T cells in long-lasting Graves disease. Library construction for TCR beta used iRepertoire HTBI primers and Arm-PCR of CDR3 regions. TCRdb recomputed calls from the multiplex PCR reads with MiXCR, one row per CDR3 protein. This sample has about 290,000 distinct CDR3 sequences, with around 20% found just once. Specified time point: persistent/refractory GD, antithyroid drugs over 5 years with positive TRAb. Following extraction of RNA from PBMCs, that RNA was used to make the TCR library. The sample in question was peripheral blood mononuclear cells (PBMCs), obtained when the disease was refractory, from a patient treated with antithyroid drugs. Every receptor here comes from a female donor with Graves disease.

The chain uses TRBV5-5 and TRBJ2-5; D perhaps matches TRBD1 (6 bases). The CDR3 runs 16 residues. The V gene lost 2 bases and the J gene lost 2 bases, with 16 bases spanning the gap. Germline CDR1 reads SGHKS; CDR2 reads YYEKEE (reference sequence). CDR3 nucleotides: TGTGCCAGCAGCTTACCAAGGGGGACCATTCAAGAGACCCAGTACTTC. This sequence encodes CASSLPRGTIQETQYF.

With respect to this clonotype: This likely stems from a read error, as it lies one base from a far larger clone. The chain uses TRBV12-3 or TRBV12-4 and TRBJ1-5; D might be TRBD1 (5 bases). The CDR3 runs 15 residues. The V gene lost 8 bases and the J gene lost 0 bases, with 14 bases spanning the gap. In DNA, the CDR3 is TGTGCCAGCGGTCCCCCAGGGAGTAGCAATCAGCCCCAGCATTTT. It encodes CASGPPGSSNQPQHF.

This clonotype was seen repeatedly, ten times or more. The chain couples TRBV20-1 to TRBJ2-2; 7 nucleotides agree with TRBD1. This CDR3 has 17 residues. Trimming at V came to 3 bases and at J to 3 bases, leaving 13 bases not matched to a gene. Germline CDR1 reads DFQATT; CDR2 reads SNEGSKA (reference sequence). The CDR3 nucleotides read TGCAGTGCTAGTTCCCCCCAGGACAGGCAGGACACCGGGGAGCTGTTTTTT. Protein product: CSASSPQDRQDTGELFF.

This clonotype has a handful of counts. V is TRBV30 and J is TRBJ1-2, with D maybe TRBD1 (6 bases). The CDR3 spans 15 residues. CDR1 is GTSNPN and CDR2 is SVGIG in the germline V gene (reference sequence). V lost 3 bases and J lost 4, with 18 bases in between. CDR3 protein: CAWRGIGGGGYGYTF. The CDR3 DNA sequence: TGTGCCTGGAGGGGAATCGGCGGGGGCGGCTATGGCTACACCTTC.

In this sample, this clonotype turned up a few times. The chain is built from TRBV28 and TRBJ2-2; D may match TRBD1 or TRBD2 (5 bases each). Germline-derived CDR1 and CDR2 are MDHEN and SYDVKM. The CDR3 consists of 15 residues. Trimming removed 3 bases at V and 4 bases at J, with 12 bases between. CDR3 region: CASSFEGPSTGELFF. CDR3 bases: TGTGCCAGCAGTTTTGAGGGACCCTCCACCGGGGAGCTGTTTTTT.

The chain links TRBV19 to TRBJ1-3; tentative D call: TRBD1 (5 bases). With 5 bases removed from V and 0 bases from J, the gap between germline ends came to 20 bases. CDR3 length: 18 residues. Germline-derived CDR1 and CDR2 are LNHDA and SQIVND (reference sequence). For the CDR3, the DNA is TGTGCCAGTAGTGCCCTAGACCTCGGGGCACGCTCTGGAAACACCATATATTTT. This translates into CASSALDLGARSGNTIYF.

This clonotype was observed many times. The rearrangement uses TRBV5-6 and TRBJ2-5, with D perhaps being TRBD1 or TRBD2 (5 bases each). CDR1 is SGHDT, CDR2 YYEEEE, per germline. The CDR3 has 14 amino acids. Trimming pared 1 base from V and 1 base from J, leaving 8 bases between. The CDR3 sequence: CASSLTGTQETQYF. The CDR3 DNA is TGTGCCAGCAGCTTGACGGGGACCCAAGAGACCCAGTACTTC. The full variable domain, with the rest looked up from reference TRBV5-6 and TRBJ2-5, is DAGVTQSPTHLIKTRGQQVTLRCSPKSGHDTVSWYQQALGQGPQFIFQYYEEEERQRGNFPDRFSGHQFPNYSSELNVNALLLGDSALYLCASSLTGTQETQYFGPGTRLLVL.

Many counts were recorded for this clonotype. This chain links TRBV3-1 with TRBJ2-7; 7 positions match TRBD1. V shed 4 bases, J shed 4 bases, and the junction held 7 bases outside the gene matches. The CDR3 spans 14 residues. CDR1 is LGHDT and CDR2 is YNNKEL in the germline V gene (reference sequence). CDR3 in amino acids: CASSLTGLTYEQYF. CDR3 sequence (DNA): TGTGCCAGCAGCCTGACAGGGTTGACATACGAGCAGTACTTC.

The chain links TRBV20-1 to TRBJ2-7; D remains unclear. CDR1 is DFQATT and CDR2 is SNEGSKA in the germline V gene (reference sequence). Deletions cut 0 bases from V and 0 bases from J, with 9 bases between. The CDR3 has 14 residues. CDR3 sequence (DNA): TGCAGTGCTAGAGATCCAAAAATCTCCTACGAGCAGTACTTC. It is translated as CSARDPKISYEQYF.

Ten or more counts support this clonotype. The chain uses TRBV5-8 and TRBJ1-2; TRBD1 matches 8 bases. V gave up 4 bases and J gave up 3 bases; unmatched junction bases: 8. The germline gives CDR1 SGHTS, CDR2 YDEGEE. The CDR3 sequence is 15 residues long. This CDR3 is CASSPGTGGYYGYTF. DNA of the CDR3: TGTGCCAGCAGCCCCGGGACAGGAGGATACTATGGCTACACCTTC.

This clonotype was counted many times. The J gene is TRBJ2-5, the V gene TRBV6-5; D could derive from TRBD1 or TRBD2 (5 bases each). Per germline, CDR1 MNHEY and CDR2 SVGAGI. The CDR3 has 14 residues. The V gene lost 1 base and the J gene lost 4 bases, with 10 bases spanning the gap. The DNA for the CDR3 is TGTGCCAGCAGTTACTTGGCTGGGGGAGAGACCCAGTACTTC. Protein product: CASSYLAGGETQYF.

The V and J genes are TRBV6-9 and TRBJ2-4; 11 bases match TRBD1. This CDR3 has 20 residues. The germline CDR1 and CDR2 sequences are MNHGY and SVAAGI. The junction had 16 bases not matched to a gene; V was cut back by 3 bases and J by 3 bases. The CDR3 reads CASSYLILGGTGGDKNIQYF. CDR3 nucleotides: TGTGCCAGCAGTTACCTCATCCTCGGAGGGACAGGGGGGGACAAAAACATTCAGTACTTC.

This clonotype was found a few times. This chain joins TRBV20-1 and TRBJ1-1; unclear D gene. The V gene lost 6 bases and the J gene lost 5 bases, with 10 bases spanning the gap. This CDR3 spans 11 amino acids. The germline gives CDR1 DFQATT, CDR2 SNEGSKA (reference sequence). The CDR3 sequence is CSAAFWTEAFF. The CDR3 DNA reads TGCAGTGCAGCTTTTTGGACTGAAGCTTTCTTT.

The chain combines TRBV7-9 with TRBJ1-4; TRBD1 might be the D (5 bases). CDR1 is SEHNR, CDR2 FQNEAQ, per germline (reference sequence). Trimming removed 5 bases from V and 4 bases from J, with 11 bases in between. The CDR3 contains 14 residues. The CDR3 region has the DNA TGTGCCAGCAGCCTCCGGGACCGTAATGAAAAACTGTTTTTT. Translation: CASSLRDRNEKLFF.